This T cell receptor (beta chain) originates from a study of T-cell memory formation after mild COVID-19. 5'RACE with constant-segment primers built TCRalpha and TCRbeta cDNA libraries with UMIs. MiXCR, applied by TCRdb to the 5' RACE reads, yields one record per CDR3 protein. The sample has 350,000 or so distinct CDR3 sequences; 20% to 25% are singletons. This CDR3 has 16 amino acids. The V gene's germline CDR1 is LGHNA and CDR2 YNFKEQ. Trimming removed 0 bases from V and 8 bases from J; junction bases left unmatched: 10. The clonotype originates from a man younger than 35 who had mild COVID-19 (a few samples of this study predate the infection). Cell type and time point are not known. The chain employs TRBV4-2 and TRBJ2-1; 7 bases are shared with TRBD2. Sequencing used PBMCs or a T cell subset sorted from them (not recorded which). The CDR3 bases are TGTGCCAGCAGCCAAGAAGGGACTACCCACCCGGATGAGCAGTTCTTC. This translates into CASSQEGTTHPDEQFF.